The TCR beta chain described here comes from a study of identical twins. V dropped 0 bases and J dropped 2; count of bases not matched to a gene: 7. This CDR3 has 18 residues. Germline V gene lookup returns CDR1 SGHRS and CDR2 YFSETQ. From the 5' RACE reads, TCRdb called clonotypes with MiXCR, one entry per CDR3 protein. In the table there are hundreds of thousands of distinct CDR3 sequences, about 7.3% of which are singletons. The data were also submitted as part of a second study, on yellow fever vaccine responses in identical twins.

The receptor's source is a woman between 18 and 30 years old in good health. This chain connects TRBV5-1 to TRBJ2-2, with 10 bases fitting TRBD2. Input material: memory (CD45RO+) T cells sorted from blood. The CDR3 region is CASSLATTSGVNTGELFF. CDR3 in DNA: TGCGCCAGCAGCTTGGCCACTACTAGCGGGGTAAACACCGGGGAGCTGTTTTTT.